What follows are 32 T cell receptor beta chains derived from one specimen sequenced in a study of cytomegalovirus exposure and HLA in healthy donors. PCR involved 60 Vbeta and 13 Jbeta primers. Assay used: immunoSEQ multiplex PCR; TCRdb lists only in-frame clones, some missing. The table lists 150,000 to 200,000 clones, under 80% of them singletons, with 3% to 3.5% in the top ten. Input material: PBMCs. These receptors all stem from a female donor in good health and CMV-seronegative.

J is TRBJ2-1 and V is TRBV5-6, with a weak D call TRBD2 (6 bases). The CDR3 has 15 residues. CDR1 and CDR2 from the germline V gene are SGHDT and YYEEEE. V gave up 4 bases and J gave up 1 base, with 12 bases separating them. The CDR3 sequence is CASSGGTGSYNEQFF. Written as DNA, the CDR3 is TGTGCCAGCAGCGGAGGGACGGGTTCCTACAATGAGCAGTTCTTC.

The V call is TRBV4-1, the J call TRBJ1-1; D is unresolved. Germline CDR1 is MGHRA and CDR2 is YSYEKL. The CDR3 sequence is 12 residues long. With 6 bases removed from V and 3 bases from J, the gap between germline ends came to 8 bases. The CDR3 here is CASSLADTEAFF. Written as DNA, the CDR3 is TGCGCCAGCAGTTTGGCAGACACTGAAGCTTTCTTT.

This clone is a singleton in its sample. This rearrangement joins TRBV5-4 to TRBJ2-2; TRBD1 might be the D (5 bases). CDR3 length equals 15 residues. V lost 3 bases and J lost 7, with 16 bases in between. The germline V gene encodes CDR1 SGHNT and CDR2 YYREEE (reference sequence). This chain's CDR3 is CASSSRTSLVGELFF. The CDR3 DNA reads TGTGCCAGCAGCTCCCGGACATCCTTGGTCGGGGAGCTGTTTTTT.

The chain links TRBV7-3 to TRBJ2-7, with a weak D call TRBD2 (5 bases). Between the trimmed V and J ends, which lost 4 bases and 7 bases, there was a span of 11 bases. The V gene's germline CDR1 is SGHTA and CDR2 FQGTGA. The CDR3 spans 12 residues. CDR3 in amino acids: CASSSPPGEQYF. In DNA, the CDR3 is TGTGCCAGCAGCTCCCCTCCGGGAGAGCAGTACTTC.

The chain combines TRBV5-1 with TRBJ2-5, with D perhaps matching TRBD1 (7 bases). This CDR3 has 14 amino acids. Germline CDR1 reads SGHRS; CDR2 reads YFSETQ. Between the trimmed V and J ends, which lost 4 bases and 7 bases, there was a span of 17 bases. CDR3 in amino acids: CASSPSWQGGTQYF. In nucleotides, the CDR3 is TGCGCCAGCAGCCCCTCGTGGCAGGGGGGGACCCAGTACTTC.

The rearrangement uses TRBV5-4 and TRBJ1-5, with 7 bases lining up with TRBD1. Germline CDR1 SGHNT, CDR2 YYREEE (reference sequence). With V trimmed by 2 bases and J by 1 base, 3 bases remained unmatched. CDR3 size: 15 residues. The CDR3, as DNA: TGTGCCAGCAGCTTCGCAGGGGGGAGCAATCAGCCCCAGCATTTT. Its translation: CASSFAGGSNQPQHF.

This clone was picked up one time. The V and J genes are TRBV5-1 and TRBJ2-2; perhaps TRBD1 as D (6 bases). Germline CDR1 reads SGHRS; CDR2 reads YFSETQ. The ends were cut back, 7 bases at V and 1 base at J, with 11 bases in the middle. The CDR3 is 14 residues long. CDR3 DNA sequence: TGCGCCAGCCTTCCGGGACAGAACACCGGGGAGCTGTTTTTT. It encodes CASLPGQNTGELFF.

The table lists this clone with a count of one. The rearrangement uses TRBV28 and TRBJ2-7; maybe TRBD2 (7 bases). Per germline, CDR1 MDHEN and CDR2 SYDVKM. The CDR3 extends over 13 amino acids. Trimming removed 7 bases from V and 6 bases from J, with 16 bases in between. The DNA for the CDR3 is TGTGCCAGCACTATGGGGGGGGGCCCCGAGCAGTACTTC. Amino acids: CASTMGGGPEQYF.

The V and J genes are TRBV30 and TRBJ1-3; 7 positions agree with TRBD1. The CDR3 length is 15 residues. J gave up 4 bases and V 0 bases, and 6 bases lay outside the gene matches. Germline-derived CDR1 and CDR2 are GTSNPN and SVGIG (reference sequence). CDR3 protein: CAWSVETGSGNTIYF. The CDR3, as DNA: TGTGCCTGGAGTGTAGAGACAGGGTCGGGAAACACCATATATTTT.

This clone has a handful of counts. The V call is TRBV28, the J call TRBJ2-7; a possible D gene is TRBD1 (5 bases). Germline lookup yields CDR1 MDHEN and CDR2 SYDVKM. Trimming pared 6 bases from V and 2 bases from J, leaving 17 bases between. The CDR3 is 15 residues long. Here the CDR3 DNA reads TGTGCCAGCAGGGAACAGGATATCACCCCCTACGAGCAGTACTTC. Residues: CASREQDITPYEQYF.

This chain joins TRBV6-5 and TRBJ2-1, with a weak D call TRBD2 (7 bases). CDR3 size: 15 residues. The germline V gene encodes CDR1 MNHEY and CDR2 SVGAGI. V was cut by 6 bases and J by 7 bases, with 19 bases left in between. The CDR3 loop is CASRPPRGGRNEQFF. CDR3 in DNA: TGTGCCAGCAGACCCCCCCGCGGGGGCCGAAATGAGCAGTTCTTC.

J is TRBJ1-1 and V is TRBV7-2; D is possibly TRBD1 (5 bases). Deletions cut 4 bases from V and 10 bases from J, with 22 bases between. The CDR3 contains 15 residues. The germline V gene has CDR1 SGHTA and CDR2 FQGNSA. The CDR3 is CASSSLGVAGSGAFF. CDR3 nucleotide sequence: TGTGCCAGCAGCTCCTTGGGGGTGGCGGGAAGTGGAGCTTTCTTT.

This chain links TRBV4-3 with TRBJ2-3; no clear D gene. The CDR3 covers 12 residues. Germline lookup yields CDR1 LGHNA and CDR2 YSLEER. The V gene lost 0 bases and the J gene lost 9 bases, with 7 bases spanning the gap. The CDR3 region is CASSQEPGTQYF. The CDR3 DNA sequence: TGCGCCAGCAGCCAAGAGCCCGGGACGCAGTATTTT.

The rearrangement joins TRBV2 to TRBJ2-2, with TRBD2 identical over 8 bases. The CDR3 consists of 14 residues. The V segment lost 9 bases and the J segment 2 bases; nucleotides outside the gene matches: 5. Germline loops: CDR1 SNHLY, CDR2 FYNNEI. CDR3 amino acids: CASGLAVNTGELFF. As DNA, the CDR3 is TGTGCCAGTGGACTAGCCGTAAACACCGGGGAGCTGTTTTTT.

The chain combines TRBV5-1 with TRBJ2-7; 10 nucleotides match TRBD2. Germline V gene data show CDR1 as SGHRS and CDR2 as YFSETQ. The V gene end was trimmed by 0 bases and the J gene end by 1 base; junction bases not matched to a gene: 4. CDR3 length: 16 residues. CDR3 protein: CASSLGWTSGSYEQYF. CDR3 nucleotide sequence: TGCGCCAGCAGCTTGGGATGGACTAGCGGTTCCTACGAGCAGTACTTC.

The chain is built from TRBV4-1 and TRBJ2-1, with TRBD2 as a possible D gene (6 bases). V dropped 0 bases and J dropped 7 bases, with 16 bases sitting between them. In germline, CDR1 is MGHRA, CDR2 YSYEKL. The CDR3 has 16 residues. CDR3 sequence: CASSQDGTGVDNEQFF. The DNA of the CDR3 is TGCGCCAGCAGCCAAGACGGGACGGGGGTTGATAATGAGCAGTTCTTC.

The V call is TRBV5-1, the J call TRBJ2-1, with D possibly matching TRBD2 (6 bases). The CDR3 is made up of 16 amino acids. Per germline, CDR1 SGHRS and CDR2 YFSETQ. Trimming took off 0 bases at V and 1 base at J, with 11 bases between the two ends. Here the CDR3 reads CASSLGLAPSYNEQFF. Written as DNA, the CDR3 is TGCGCCAGCAGCTTGGGGCTAGCGCCGTCCTACAATGAGCAGTTCTTC.

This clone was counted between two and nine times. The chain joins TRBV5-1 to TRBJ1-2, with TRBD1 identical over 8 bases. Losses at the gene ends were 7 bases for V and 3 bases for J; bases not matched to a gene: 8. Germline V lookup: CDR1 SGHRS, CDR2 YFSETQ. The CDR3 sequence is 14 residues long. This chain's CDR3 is CASWAGTGYYGYTF. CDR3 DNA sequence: TGCGCCAGCTGGGCCGGGACAGGATACTATGGCTACACCTTC.

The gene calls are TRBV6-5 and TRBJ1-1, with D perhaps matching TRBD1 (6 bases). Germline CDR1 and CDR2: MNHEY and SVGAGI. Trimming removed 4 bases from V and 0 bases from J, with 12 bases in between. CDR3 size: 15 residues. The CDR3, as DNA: TGTGCCAGCAGTTCCTACAGGGCGTTGAACACTGAAGCTTTCTTT. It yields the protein CASSSYRALNTEAFF.

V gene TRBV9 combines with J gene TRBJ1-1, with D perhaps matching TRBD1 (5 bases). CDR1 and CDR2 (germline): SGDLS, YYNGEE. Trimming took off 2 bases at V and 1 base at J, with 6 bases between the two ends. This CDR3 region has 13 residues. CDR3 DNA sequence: TGTGCCAGCAGCGTGCAGGGGAACACTGAAGCTTTCTTT. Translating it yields CASSVQGNTEAFF. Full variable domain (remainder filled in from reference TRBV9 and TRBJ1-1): DSGVTQTPKHLITATGQRVTLRCSPRSGDLSVYWYQQSLDQGLQFLIQYYNGEERAKGNILERFSAQQFPDLHSELNLSSLELGDSALYFCASSVQGNTEAFFGQGTRLTVV.

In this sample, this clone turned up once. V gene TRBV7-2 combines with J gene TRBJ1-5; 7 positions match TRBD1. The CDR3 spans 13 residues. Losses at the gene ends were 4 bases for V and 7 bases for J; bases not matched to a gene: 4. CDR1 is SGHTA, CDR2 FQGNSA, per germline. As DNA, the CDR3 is TGTGCCAGCAGCTCACAAGGGGGCCAGCCCCAGCATTTT. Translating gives CASSSQGGQPQHF.

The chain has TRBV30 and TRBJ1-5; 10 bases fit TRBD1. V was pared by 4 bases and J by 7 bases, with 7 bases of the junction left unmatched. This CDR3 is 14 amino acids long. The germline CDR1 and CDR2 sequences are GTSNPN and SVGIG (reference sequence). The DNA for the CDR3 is TGTGCCTGGACCCGGGACAGGGGTGGCCAGCCCCAGCATTTT. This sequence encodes CAWTRDRGGQPQHF.

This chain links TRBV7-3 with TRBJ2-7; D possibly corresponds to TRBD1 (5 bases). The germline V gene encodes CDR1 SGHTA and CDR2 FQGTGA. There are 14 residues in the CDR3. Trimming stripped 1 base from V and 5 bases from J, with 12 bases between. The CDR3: CASSLKGWLDEQYF. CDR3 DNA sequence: TGTGCCAGCAGCTTAAAGGGGTGGTTGGACGAGCAGTACTTC.

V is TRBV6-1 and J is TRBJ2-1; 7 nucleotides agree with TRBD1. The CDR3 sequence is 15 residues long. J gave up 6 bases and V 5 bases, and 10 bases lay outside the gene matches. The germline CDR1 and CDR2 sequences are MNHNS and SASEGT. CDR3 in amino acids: CASSRTGMGPNEQFF. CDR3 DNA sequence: TGTGCCAGCAGTCGGACAGGCATGGGACCCAATGAGCAGTTCTTC.

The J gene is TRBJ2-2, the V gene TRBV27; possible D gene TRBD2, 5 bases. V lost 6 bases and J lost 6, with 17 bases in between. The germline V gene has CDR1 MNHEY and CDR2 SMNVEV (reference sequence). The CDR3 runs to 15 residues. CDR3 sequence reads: CASSVVSGVAGELFF. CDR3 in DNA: TGTGCCAGCAGCGTGGTTTCCGGGGTAGCCGGGGAGCTGTTTTTT.

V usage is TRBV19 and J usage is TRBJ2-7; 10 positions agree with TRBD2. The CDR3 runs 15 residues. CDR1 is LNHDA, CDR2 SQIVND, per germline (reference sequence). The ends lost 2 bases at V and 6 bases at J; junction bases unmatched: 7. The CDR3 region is CASSILLAGGGEQYF. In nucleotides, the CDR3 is TGTGCCAGTAGTATACTATTAGCGGGAGGCGGCGAGCAGTACTTC.

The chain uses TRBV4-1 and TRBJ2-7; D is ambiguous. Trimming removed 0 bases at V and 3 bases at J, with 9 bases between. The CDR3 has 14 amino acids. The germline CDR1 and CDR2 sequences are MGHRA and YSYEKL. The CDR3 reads CASSQEPNYYEQYF. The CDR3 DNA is TGCGCCAGCAGCCAAGAACCCAACTACTACGAGCAGTACTTC.

CDR3 in amino acids: CASLGTITYEQYF. Here the CDR3 DNA reads TGTGCCAGCTTGGGGACTATAACCTACGAGCAGTACTTC. J is TRBJ2-7 and V is TRBV6-5, with 7 bases aligning to TRBD2. Trimming took 8 bases from V and 2 from J; bases not matched to a gene: 6. Germline V CDR1 and CDR2: MNHEY, SVGAGI. The length of the CDR3 is 13 residues.

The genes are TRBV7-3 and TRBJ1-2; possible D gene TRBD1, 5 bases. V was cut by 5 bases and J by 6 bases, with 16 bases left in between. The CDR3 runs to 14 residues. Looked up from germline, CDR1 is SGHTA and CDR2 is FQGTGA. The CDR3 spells CASSPPTVTDGYTF. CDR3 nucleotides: TGTGCCAGCAGCCCCCCGACAGTTACCGATGGCTACACCTTC.

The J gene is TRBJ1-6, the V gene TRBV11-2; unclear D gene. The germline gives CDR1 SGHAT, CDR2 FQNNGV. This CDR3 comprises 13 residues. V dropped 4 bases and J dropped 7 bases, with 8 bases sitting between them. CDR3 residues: CASSSVANSPLHF. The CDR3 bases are TGTGCCAGCAGCTCCGTAGCGAATTCACCCCTCCACTTT.

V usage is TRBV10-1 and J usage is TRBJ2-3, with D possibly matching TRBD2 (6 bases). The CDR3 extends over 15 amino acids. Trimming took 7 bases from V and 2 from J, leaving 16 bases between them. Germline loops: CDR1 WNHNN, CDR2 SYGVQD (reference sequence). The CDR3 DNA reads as TGCGCCAGCATCCGGAGGGACTTCTACACAGATACGCAGTATTTT. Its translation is CASIRRDFYTDTQYF.

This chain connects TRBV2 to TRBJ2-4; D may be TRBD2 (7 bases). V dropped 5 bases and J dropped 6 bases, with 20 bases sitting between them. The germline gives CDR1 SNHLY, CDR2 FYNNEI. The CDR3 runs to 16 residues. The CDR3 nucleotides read TGTGCCAGCAGTTACAAGGGAGGGGGGGCGATAAACATTCAGTACTTC. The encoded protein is CASSYKGGGAINIQYF.